The present T cell receptor (beta chain) was sequenced within a study of T cell changes during pregnancy in multiple sclerosis. Assay used: immunoSEQ multiplex PCR; TCRdb lists only in-frame clones, some missing. The sample carries approximately 20,000 clones, over 80% recorded once. The CDR3 covers 15 residues. Trimming removed 5 bases from V and 4 bases from J, with 17 bases in between. CDR1 is SEHNR, CDR2 FQNEAQ, per germline (reference sequence). V usage is TRBV7-9 and J usage is TRBJ1-2, with D possibly matching TRBD1 (6 bases). This sequence was found in a female donor in good health, enrolled as a control in a pregnancy study. Here the sequenced sample was CD8+ T cells from peripheral blood mononuclear cells, taken after pregnancy. CDR3 bases: TGTGCCAGCAGCCTCGGACAGAGTGCTCCCTATGGCTACACCTTC. The encoded protein is CASSLGQSAPYGYTF. Looking up the rest from reference TRBV7-9 and TRBJ1-2 gives the full variable domain: DTGVSQNPRHKITKRGQNVTFRCDPISEHNRLYWYRQTLGQGPEFLTYFQNEAQLEKSRLLSDRFSAERPKGSFSTLEIQRTEQGDSAMYLCASSLGQSAPYGYTFGSGTRLTVV.